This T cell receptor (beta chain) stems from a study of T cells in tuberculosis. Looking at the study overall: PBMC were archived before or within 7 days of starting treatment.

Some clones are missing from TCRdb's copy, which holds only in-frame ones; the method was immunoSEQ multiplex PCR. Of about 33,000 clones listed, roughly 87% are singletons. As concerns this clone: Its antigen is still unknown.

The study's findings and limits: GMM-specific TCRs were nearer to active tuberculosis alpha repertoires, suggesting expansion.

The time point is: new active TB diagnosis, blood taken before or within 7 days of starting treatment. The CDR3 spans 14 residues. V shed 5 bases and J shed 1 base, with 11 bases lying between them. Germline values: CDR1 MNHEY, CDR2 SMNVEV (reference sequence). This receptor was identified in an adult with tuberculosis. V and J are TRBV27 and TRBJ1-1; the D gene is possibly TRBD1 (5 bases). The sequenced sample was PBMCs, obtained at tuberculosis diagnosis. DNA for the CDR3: TGTGCCAGCAGTCCACTTACAGGGAACACTGAAGCTTTCTTT. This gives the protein CASSPLTGNTEAFF.